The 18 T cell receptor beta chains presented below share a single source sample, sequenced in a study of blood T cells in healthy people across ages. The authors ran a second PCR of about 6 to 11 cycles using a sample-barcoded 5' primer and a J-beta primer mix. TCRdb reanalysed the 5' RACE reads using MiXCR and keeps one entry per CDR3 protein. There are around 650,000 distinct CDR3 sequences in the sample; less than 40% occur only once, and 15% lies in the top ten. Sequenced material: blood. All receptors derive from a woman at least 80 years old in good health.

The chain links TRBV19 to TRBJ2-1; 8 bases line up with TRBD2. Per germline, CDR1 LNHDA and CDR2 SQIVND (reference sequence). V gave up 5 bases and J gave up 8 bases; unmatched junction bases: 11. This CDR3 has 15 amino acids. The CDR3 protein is CASSPTAGGGYEQFF. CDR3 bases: TGTGCCAGTAGTCCCACCGCGGGAGGAGGCTATGAGCAGTTCTTC.

CDR3 amino acids: CSASRGGGSSYEQYF. CDR3 DNA: TGCAGTGCGTCGAGGGGGGGAGGGAGCTCCTACGAGCAGTACTTC. The genes are TRBV20-1 and TRBJ2-7; possibly TRBD2 for D (7 bases). Per the germline V gene, CDR1 is DFQATT and CDR2 is SNEGSKA (reference sequence). Trimming cost V 6 bases and J 0 bases, with 18 bases left between them. This CDR3 has 15 amino acids.

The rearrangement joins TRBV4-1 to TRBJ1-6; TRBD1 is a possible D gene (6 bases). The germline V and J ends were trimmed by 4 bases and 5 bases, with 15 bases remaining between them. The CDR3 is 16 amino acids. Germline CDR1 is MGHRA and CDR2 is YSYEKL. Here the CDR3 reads CASSRNTGFNNSPLHF. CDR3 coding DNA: TGCGCCAGCAGCCGCAATACAGGGTTCAATAATTCACCCCTCCACTTT.

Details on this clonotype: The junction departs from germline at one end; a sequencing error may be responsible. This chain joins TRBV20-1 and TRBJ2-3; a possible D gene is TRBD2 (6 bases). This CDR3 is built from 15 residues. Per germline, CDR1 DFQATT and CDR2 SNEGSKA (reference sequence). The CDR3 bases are TGCAATGCTACGGAGGGGAGCGGTCCCACAGATACGCAGTATTTT. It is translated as CNATEGSGPTDTQYF.

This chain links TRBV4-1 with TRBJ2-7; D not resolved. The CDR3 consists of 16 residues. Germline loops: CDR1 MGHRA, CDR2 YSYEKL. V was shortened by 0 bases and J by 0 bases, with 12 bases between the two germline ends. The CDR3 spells CASSQDTDQSSYEQYF. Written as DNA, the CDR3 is TGCGCCAGCAGCCAAGATACCGACCAGAGCTCCTACGAGCAGTACTTC.

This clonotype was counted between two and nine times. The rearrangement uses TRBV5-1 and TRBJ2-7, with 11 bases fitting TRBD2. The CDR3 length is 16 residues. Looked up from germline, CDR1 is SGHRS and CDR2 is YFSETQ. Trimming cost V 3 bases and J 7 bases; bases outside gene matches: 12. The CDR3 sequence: CASSSLAGGGYNEQYF. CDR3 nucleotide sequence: TGCGCCAGCAGCTCCCTAGCGGGGGGCGGATACAATGAGCAGTACTTC.

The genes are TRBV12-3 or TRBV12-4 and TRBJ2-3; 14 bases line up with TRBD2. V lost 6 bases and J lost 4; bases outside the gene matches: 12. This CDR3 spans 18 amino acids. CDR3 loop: CASSHRLAGGLVADTQYF. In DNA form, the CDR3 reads TGTGCCAGCAGCCATAGACTAGCGGGGGGGCTTGTCGCAGATACGCAGTATTTT.

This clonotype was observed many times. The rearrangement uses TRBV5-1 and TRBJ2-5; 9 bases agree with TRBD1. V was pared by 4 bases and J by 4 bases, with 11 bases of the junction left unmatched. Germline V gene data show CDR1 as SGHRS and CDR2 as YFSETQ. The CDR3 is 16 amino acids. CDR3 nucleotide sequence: TGCGCCAGCAGCGGCTGGGGACAGGGAATTGGAGAGACCCAGTACTTC. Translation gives CASSGWGQGIGETQYF.

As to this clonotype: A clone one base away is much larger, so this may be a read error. CDR3 amino acids: CASSPGRGRDEQYF. CDR3 nucleotide sequence: TGCGCCAGCAGCCCGGGACGGGGGCGGGACGAGCAGTACTTC. The V and J genes are TRBV5-1 and TRBJ2-7; tentatively, D is TRBD1 or TRBD2 (6 bases each). In germline, CDR1 is SGHRS, CDR2 YFSETQ. The CDR3 length is 14 residues. The V gene lost 4 bases and the J gene lost 5 bases, with 16 bases spanning the gap.

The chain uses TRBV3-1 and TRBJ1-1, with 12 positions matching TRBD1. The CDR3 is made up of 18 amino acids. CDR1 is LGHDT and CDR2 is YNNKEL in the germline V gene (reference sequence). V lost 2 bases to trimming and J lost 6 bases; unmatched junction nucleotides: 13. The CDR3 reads CASSQLGQGALGRPEAFF. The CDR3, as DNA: TGTGCCAGCAGCCAACTGGGACAGGGGGCGCTGGGAAGGCCTGAAGCTTTCTTT.

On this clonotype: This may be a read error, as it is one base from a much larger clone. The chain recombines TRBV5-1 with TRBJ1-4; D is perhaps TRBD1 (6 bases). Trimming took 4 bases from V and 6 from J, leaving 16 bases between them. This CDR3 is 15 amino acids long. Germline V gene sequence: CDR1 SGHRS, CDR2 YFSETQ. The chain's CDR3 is CASSVGGGWDEKLFF. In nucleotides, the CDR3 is TGCGCCAGCAGCGTGGGTGGGGGCTGGGATGAAAAACTGTTTTTT.

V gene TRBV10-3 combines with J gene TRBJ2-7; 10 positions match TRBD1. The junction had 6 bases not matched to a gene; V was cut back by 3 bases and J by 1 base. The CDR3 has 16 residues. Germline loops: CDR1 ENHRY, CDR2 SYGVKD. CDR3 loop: CAISDFGTGASYEQYF. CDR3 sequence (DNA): TGTGCCATCAGTGATTTCGGGACAGGGGCGTCCTACGAGCAGTACTTC.

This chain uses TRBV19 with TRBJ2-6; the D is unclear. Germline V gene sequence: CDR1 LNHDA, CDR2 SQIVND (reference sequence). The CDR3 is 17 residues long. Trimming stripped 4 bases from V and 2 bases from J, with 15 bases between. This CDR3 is CASSKSDQYAGANVLTF. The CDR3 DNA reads TGTGCCAGTAGTAAGTCGGACCAATACGCTGGGGCCAACGTCCTGACTTTC.

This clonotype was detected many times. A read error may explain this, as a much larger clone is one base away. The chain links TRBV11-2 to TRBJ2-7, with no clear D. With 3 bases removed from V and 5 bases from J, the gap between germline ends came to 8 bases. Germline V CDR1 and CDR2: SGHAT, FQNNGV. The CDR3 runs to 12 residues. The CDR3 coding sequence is TGTGCCAGCAGCTTTTCTTGTGACGAGCAGTACTTC. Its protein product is CASSFSCDEQYF.

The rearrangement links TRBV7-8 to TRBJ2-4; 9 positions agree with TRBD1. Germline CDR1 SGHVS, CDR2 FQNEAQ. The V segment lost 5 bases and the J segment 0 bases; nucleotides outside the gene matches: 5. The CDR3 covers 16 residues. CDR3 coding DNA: TGTGCCAGCAGCCGAACAGGGGGCATAGCCAAAAACATTCAGTACTTC. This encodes CASSRTGGIAKNIQYF.

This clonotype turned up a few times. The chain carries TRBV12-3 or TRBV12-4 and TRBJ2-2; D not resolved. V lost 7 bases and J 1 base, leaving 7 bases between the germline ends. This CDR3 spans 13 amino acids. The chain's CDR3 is CASTSENTGELFF. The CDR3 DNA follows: TGTGCCAGCACCAGCGAGAACACCGGGGAGCTGTTTTTT.

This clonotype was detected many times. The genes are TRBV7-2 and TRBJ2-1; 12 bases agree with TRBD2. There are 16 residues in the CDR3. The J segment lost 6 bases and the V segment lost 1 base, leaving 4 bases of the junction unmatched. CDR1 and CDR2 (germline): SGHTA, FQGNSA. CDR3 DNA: TGTGCCAGCAGCTTAGGGCCTAGCGGGGGGGGCAATGAGCAGTTCTTC. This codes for CASSLGPSGGGNEQFF. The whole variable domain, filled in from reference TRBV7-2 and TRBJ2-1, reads GAGVSQSPSNKVTEKGKDVELRCDPISGHTALYWYRQSLGQGLEFLIYFQGNSAPDKSGLPSDRFSAERTGGSVSTLTIQRTQQEDSAVYLCASSLGPSGGGNEQFFGPGTRLTVL.

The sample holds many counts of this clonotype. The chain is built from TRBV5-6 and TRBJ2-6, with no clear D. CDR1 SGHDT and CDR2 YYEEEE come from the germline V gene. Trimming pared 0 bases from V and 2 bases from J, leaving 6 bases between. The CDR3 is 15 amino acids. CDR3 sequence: CASSLVNPGANVLTF. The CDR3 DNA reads TGTGCCAGCAGCTTGGTGAACCCTGGGGCCAACGTCCTGACTTTC.